What follows is one TCR beta chain and its context. This clone was seen repeatedly, ten times or more. Its cognate antigen has yet to be identified. Within one base of it there is no much larger clone, and no base qualities were kept. The sample originates from a study of metastatic and nonmetastatic thyroid tumors (dated by TCRdb to between 2020 and 2021). Notes on the research overall: The researchers compared repertoires between peripheral blood samples and tumor or nodule tissue samples from patients with malignant or benign thyroid disease. Results and caveats for the whole study, not just this receptor: In both blood and tumor samples, TCR beta diversity was reported to be significantly higher in malignant tumors than in benign nodules.

Library prep was done by PCR. The instrument given in TCRdb is Illumina HiSeq 4000. The TCR beta-chain CDR3 region of each patient was profiled by high-throughput sequencing. The authors processed their data as follows. A classifier to discriminate distant-metastatic papillary thyroid cancer patients was built from CDR3 differences across clinicopathological groups. The Shannon index was used to measure repertoire diversity, and the Morisita-Horn index was used to measure how similar tumor and blood repertoires were. Clones were called with MiXCR by TCRdb after fastp trimmed the public reads at Q25, and only in-frame beta chains were retained. TCRdb's processing, not the authors' own work, is the source of the V and J calls. The sample yields fewer than 15,000 clones; 27% were counted once. The ten largest clones represent roughly 19% of the sample. V has 5 bases trimmed and J has 9 bases trimmed; junction bases matching no gene number 13. Per the germline V gene (reference sequence), SEHNR is the CDR1 and FQNEAQ is the CDR2. The CDR3 holds 15 amino acids from the cysteine to the phenylalanine. Only CDR3 DNA remains: 45 bases, in frame from the first base.

No treatment had been received by any patient before thyroid surgery. Using T-cell receptor beta sequencing, the study looked back at clinical samples from patients collected from about 2011 to 2019. The chain links TRBV7-9 with TRBJ2-1, with 7 central nucleotides matching TRBD2. The receptor's source is a female donor with papillary thyroid cancer or a benign thyroid nodule (not recorded which). Some clones in this sample may be carry-over from other donors' samples. The sample consisted of tumor tissue. The DNA sequence is TGTGCCAGCAGCGGGTTTTGGCAGCGGGACCTTGAGCAGTTCTTC. The encoded protein is CASSGFWQRDLEQFF.